One sample yielded the 14 T cell receptor beta chains listed below, sequenced in a study of T cell responses to AZD1222 COVID-19 vaccine. The protocol was immunoSEQ multiplex PCR, while the TCRdb copy is restricted to in-frame clones and leaves out a portion. Among about 180,000 clones listed, approximately 92% were seen once. Sample: peripheral blood, taken 28 days after the second dose of the MenACWY control vaccine. These receptor sequences come from an adult who received the MenACWY meningococcal vaccine as a control.

V and J are TRBV27 and TRBJ1-2; 8 positions match TRBD1. Germline lookup yields CDR1 MNHEY and CDR2 SMNVEV (reference sequence). The V gene end was trimmed by 5 bases and the J gene end by 8 bases; junction bases not matched to a gene: 13. CDR3 length: 15 amino acids. The CDR3 DNA reads as TGTGCCAGCAGTCCATCCGGGGACAGGTTTAGGGGCTACACCTTC. It translates to CASSPSGDRFRGYTF.

The gene calls are TRBV3-1 (or the pseudogene TRBV3-2) and TRBJ2-6, with 11 positions matching TRBD2. The germline CDR1 and CDR2 sequences are LGHDT and YNNKEL (reference sequence). V gave up 0 bases and J gave up 1 base; unmatched junction bases: 5. The CDR3 runs to 19 residues. CDR3 loop: CASSQDVAGGPSGANVLTF. The CDR3 bases are TGTGCCAGCAGCCAAGATGTAGCGGGGGGGCCGTCTGGGGCCAACGTCCTGACTTTC.

This clone was counted only a few times. V gene TRBV2 combines with J gene TRBJ1-3, with TRBD1 matching 7 bases. The CDR3 runs 15 residues. Germline CDR1 and CDR2: SNHLY and FYNNEI. V trimming: 6 bases; J trimming: 1 base; junction bases outside the gene matches: 6. This CDR3 is CASSEQTGSGNTIYF. The CDR3 region has the DNA TGTGCCAGCAGCGAGCAGACAGGGTCTGGAAACACCATATATTTT.

The V call is TRBV6-5, the J call TRBJ1-2; 11 positions agree with TRBD1. The CDR3 runs 16 residues. CDR1 MNHEY and CDR2 SVGAGI come from the germline V gene. With V trimmed by 2 bases and J by 4 bases, 6 bases remained unmatched. CDR3: CASSYLRGTGGYGYTF. The CDR3 region has the DNA TGTGCCAGCAGTTACCTCAGGGGGACAGGGGGCTATGGCTACACCTTC.

The chain joins TRBV7-2 to TRBJ2-5; 13 bases line up with TRBD2. The V gene's germline CDR1 is SGHTA and CDR2 FQGNSA. The CDR3 has 15 amino acids. V was clipped by 6 bases and J by 4 bases; unmatched bases: 5. CDR3 in DNA: TGTGCCAGCAGGGCCCGGACTAGCGGGGGAGAGACCCAGTACTTC. Amino acids: CASRARTSGGETQYF.

For the CDR3, the DNA is TGTGCCAGCAGCTTTACCCCCGTTGGCGGCTACACCTTC. Translated: CASSFTPVGGYTF. This chain joins TRBV11-2 and TRBJ1-2, with D hard to call. Germline V gene sequence: CDR1 SGHAT, CDR2 FQNNGV. The ends were cut back, 3 bases at V and 8 bases at J, with 13 bases in the middle. CDR3 length equals 13 residues. Together with reference TRBV11-2 and TRBJ1-2, the CDR3 gives the full variable domain: EAGVAQSPRYKIIEKRQSVAFWCNPISGHATLYWYQQILGQGPKLLIQFQNNGVVDDSQLPKDRFSAERLKGVDSTLKIQPAKLEDSAVYLCASSFTPVGGYTFGSGTRLTVV.

This clone occurred once. V gene TRBV30 combines with J gene TRBJ1-5, with unresolved D. Between the trimmed V and J ends, which lost 0 bases and 4 bases, there was a span of 7 bases. This CDR3 is built from 13 residues. Per the germline V gene, CDR1 is GTSNPN and CDR2 is SVGIG (reference sequence). CDR3 bases: TGTGCCTGGAGTGTTACGGGAAATCAGCCCCAGCATTTT. It yields the protein CAWSVTGNQPQHF. Combining the CDR3 with reference TRBV30 and TRBJ1-5 gives the whole variable domain SQTIHQWPATLVQPVGSPLSLECTVEGTSNPNLYWYRQAAGRGLQLLFYSVGIGQISSEVPQNLSASRPQDRQFILSSKKLLLSDSGFYLCAWSVTGNQPQHFGDGTRLSIL.

J is TRBJ2-2 and V is TRBV5-1; D uncertain. With 2 bases removed from V and 0 bases from J, the gap between germline ends came to 5 bases. Germline assignment: CDR1 SGHRS and CDR2 YFSETQ. The CDR3 extends over 14 amino acids. CDR3 region: CASSFSPNTGELFF. CDR3 DNA sequence: TGCGCCAGCAGCTTCTCACCGAACACCGGGGAGCTGTTTTTT.

The chain joins TRBV5-1 to TRBJ1-1, with D possibly being TRBD1 (5 bases). The CDR3 extends over 16 amino acids. V lost 5 bases and J lost 1, with 18 bases in between. The germline V gene encodes CDR1 SGHRS and CDR2 YFSETQ. The CDR3 DNA is TGCGCCAGCAGTTCTCCGGGGGGGATGACGAACACTGAAGCTTTCTTT. Translation: CASSSPGGMTNTEAFF.

The chain couples TRBV10-3 to TRBJ1-1; 7 nucleotides agree with TRBD1. The V gene's germline CDR1 is ENHRY and CDR2 SYGVKD. V was pared by 6 bases and J by 7 bases, with 5 bases of the junction left unmatched. The CDR3 totals 12 residues. CDR3 in amino acids: CAISRDSSEAFF. As DNA, the CDR3 is TGTGCCATCAGCCGGGACAGCAGTGAAGCTTTCTTT.

This clone was counted a single time. The chain is built from TRBV7-2 and TRBJ2-1; TRBD2 aligns across 7 bases. Germline values: CDR1 SGHTA, CDR2 FQGNSA. The J segment lost 9 bases and the V segment lost 0 bases, leaving 5 bases of the junction unmatched. The CDR3 has 14 amino acids. As DNA, the CDR3 is TGTGCCAGCAGCTTAGCGGGGGGGACGGGTGAGCAGTTCTTC. Translating it yields CASSLAGGTGEQFF.

This clone was recorded a few times. This chain joins TRBV6-1 and TRBJ2-1; a weak D match, TRBD2 (6 bases). From germline, CDR1 is MNHNS and CDR2 SASEGT. Trimming stripped 0 bases from V and 10 bases from J, with 13 bases between. This CDR3 region has 14 residues. DNA of the CDR3: TGTGCCAGCAGTGAAGCCTGGGCCCGGGGGGAGCAGTTCTTC. Protein product: CASSEAWARGEQFF.

V and J are TRBV5-4 and TRBJ2-1; D ambiguous. CDR1 and CDR2 from the germline V gene are SGHNT and YYREEE (reference sequence). V lost 0 bases and J 9 bases, leaving 10 bases between the germline ends. CDR3 length equals 13 residues. CDR3 nucleotides: TGTGCCAGCAGCTTGGACCCACCGGGTGAGCAGTTCTTC. This encodes CASSLDPPGEQFF. Based on the CDR3 plus reference TRBV5-4 and TRBJ2-1, the full variable domain is ETGVTQSPTHLIKTRGQQVTLRCSSQSGHNTVSWYQQALGQGPQFIFQYYREEENGRGNFPPRFSGLQFPNYSSELNVNALELDDSALYLCASSLDPPGEQFFGPGTRLTVL.

This chain joins TRBV5-1 and TRBJ1-1; 7 nucleotides match TRBD1. Germline V gene lookup returns CDR1 SGHRS and CDR2 YFSETQ. Trimming removed 0 bases from V and 8 bases from J; junction bases left unmatched: 4. This CDR3 comprises 13 residues. The CDR3 DNA follows: TGCGCCAGCAGCTTGGAGACAGGGACCGAAGCTTTCTTT. Protein sequence: CASSLETGTEAFF. The full variable domain, its missing parts supplied by reference TRBV5-1 and TRBJ1-1, is KAGVTQTPRYLIKTRGQQVTLSCSPISGHRSVSWYQQTPGQGLQFLFEYFSETQRNKGNFPGRFSGRQFSNSRSEMNVSTLELGDSALYLCASSLETGTEAFFGQGTRLTVV.